The rows below give T cell receptor beta chains drawn from one sample of a study of blood T cell repertoires in COVID-19. The table came from immunoSEQ multiplex PCR; TCRdb's copy has only in-frame clones and leaves some out. The table shows 250,000 to 300,000 clones, with about 83% occurring only once. The sequenced sample was peripheral blood. Source of these receptors: a man older than 75 with acute or convalescent COVID-19. Each CDR3 is given with its conserved first and last residue. Each record gives: CDR3 DNA, CDR3 protein, V gene, J gene, D gene, clone size. D genes are given only for firm matches. Size is stated for part of the rows, as once, few or many counts, or as a class when the clone is expanded.

cdr3_nt: TGTGCCAGCAGCTTAGCGCCTAGCGGGGGCACAGATACGCAGTATTTT; cdr3_aa: CASSLAPSGGTDTQYF; v_call: TRBV7-2; j_call: TRBJ2-3; d_call: TRBD2; clone_size: once
cdr3_nt: TGTGCCAGCAGTTTAGTGTCCGGGACCCAGTACTTC; cdr3_aa: CASSLVSGTQYF; v_call: TRBV12-3/TRBV12-4; j_call: TRBJ2-5; d_call: -; clone_size: -
cdr3_nt: TGTGCCAGTAGACAGGTATCCGATGAGCAGTTCTTC; cdr3_aa: CASRQVSDEQFF; v_call: TRBV19; j_call: TRBJ2-1; d_call: -; clone_size: once
cdr3_nt: TGTGCCATCAGTGAGTCGGGCAGCCGCTTCTATGGCTACACCTTC; cdr3_aa: CAISESGSRFYGYTF; v_call: TRBV10-3; j_call: TRBJ1-2; d_call: -; clone_size: -
cdr3_nt: TGCGCCAGCAGCTTGGAAGGCAGGGGGATCACTGAAGCTTTCTTT; cdr3_aa: CASSLEGRGITEAFF; v_call: TRBV5-1; j_call: TRBJ1-1; d_call: TRBD1; clone_size: -
cdr3_nt: TGTGCCAGCTCATCAGCTGGGGGGTCCTACGAGCAGTACTTC; cdr3_aa: CASSSAGGSYEQYF; v_call: TRBV18; j_call: TRBJ2-7; d_call: -; clone_size: -
cdr3_nt: TGTGCCAGCTCACCTTCGACAGGGGGCATCGCCGGGGAGCTGTTTTTT; cdr3_aa: CASSPSTGGIAGELFF; v_call: TRBV18; j_call: TRBJ2-2; d_call: TRBD1; clone_size: -
cdr3_nt: TGTGCCAGCAGCATCTCAGGGACAGGGCCCTACGAGCAGTACTTC; cdr3_aa: CASSISGTGPYEQYF; v_call: TRBV7-8; j_call: TRBJ2-7; d_call: TRBD1; clone_size: -
cdr3_nt: TGCGCCAGCAGCCCACAACCAGGGCTCTCTGGGGCCAACGTCCTGACTTTC; cdr3_aa: CASSPQPGLSGANVLTF; v_call: TRBV4-1; j_call: TRBJ2-6; d_call: -; clone_size: -
cdr3_nt: TGTGCCAGCAGCTCCCTCGGGGGGCGGGGATCACCCCTCCACTTT; cdr3_aa: CASSSLGGRGSPLHF; v_call: TRBV13; j_call: TRBJ1-6; d_call: -; clone_size: -
cdr3_nt: TGTGCCAGTAGTGGGCGAGACAATGAGCAGTTCTTC; cdr3_aa: CASSGRDNEQFF; v_call: TRBV19; j_call: TRBJ2-1; d_call: -; clone_size: -
cdr3_nt: TGTGCCAGCTCACCACCGGGAGAGGGCACAGATACGCAGTATTTT; cdr3_aa: CASSPPGEGTDTQYF; v_call: TRBV18; j_call: TRBJ2-3; d_call: -; clone_size: -
cdr3_nt: TGTGCCAGCAGCCAATGGGGCGCCAACACTGAAGCTTTCTTT; cdr3_aa: CASSQWGANTEAFF; v_call: TRBV3-1/TRBV3-2; j_call: TRBJ1-1; d_call: -; clone_size: -
cdr3_nt: TGTGCCACCACCGCGTCGGGGGACAATGAGCAGTTCTTC; cdr3_aa: CATTASGDNEQFF; v_call: TRBV24-1; j_call: TRBJ2-1; d_call: -; clone_size: -
cdr3_nt: TGTGCCAGCAGCTCGGGACAGGGGGCTAGGACTAATGAAAAACTGTTTTTT; cdr3_aa: CASSSGQGARTNEKLFF; v_call: TRBV7-9; j_call: TRBJ1-4; d_call: TRBD1; clone_size: -
cdr3_nt: TGTGCCAGCAGCCCGCATGCGGGGATTGCCAAAAACATTCAGTACTTC; cdr3_aa: CASSPHAGIAKNIQYF; v_call: TRBV3-1/TRBV3-2; j_call: TRBJ2-4; d_call: -; clone_size: -
cdr3_nt: TGCGCCAGCAGCCAAGATTGGGGGGTCTCTAACTATGGCTACACCTTC; cdr3_aa: CASSQDWGVSNYGYTF; v_call: TRBV4-1; j_call: TRBJ1-2; d_call: -; clone_size: -
cdr3_nt: TGTGCCAGCAGCCAAGCCCCTCTTGCAACTAATGAAAAACTGTTTTTT; cdr3_aa: CASSQAPLATNEKLFF; v_call: TRBV4-2; j_call: TRBJ1-4; d_call: -; clone_size: -
cdr3_nt: TGTGCCAGCAGAGGGGAGGCCGGGACCTTGAACTATGGCTACACCTTC; cdr3_aa: CASRGEAGTLNYGYTF; v_call: TRBV2; j_call: TRBJ1-2; d_call: -; clone_size: -
cdr3_nt: TGCAGTGGGGGGGCGGCGGTAAATGGCTACACCTTC; cdr3_aa: CSGGAAVNGYTF; v_call: TRBV29-1; j_call: TRBJ1-2; d_call: -; clone_size: -
cdr3_nt: TGTGCCAGCAGTCCCGGGGGGGGCAATCAGCCCCAGCATTTT; cdr3_aa: CASSPGGGNQPQHF; v_call: TRBV28; j_call: TRBJ1-5; d_call: -; clone_size: few
cdr3_nt: TGTGCCAGCAGCCTCTTCCTTGGAACCAGGACAGCGCCCAGCTCCTACGAGCAGTACTTC; cdr3_aa: CASSLFLGTRTAPSSYEQYF; v_call: TRBV3-1/TRBV3-2; j_call: TRBJ2-7; d_call: -; clone_size: -
cdr3_nt: TGCGCCAGCAGCCCGGAGGGACTTACCTATGGCTACACCTTC; cdr3_aa: CASSPEGLTYGYTF; v_call: TRBV5-1; j_call: TRBJ1-2; d_call: -; clone_size: -
cdr3_nt: TGTGCCAGCAGCCCGAGGACTACCTACAATGAGCAGTTCTTC; cdr3_aa: CASSPRTTYNEQFF; v_call: TRBV9; j_call: TRBJ2-1; d_call: -; clone_size: -
cdr3_nt: TGCAGCGTTGGCAGTAGCAATCAGCCCCAGCATTTT; cdr3_aa: CSVGSSNQPQHF; v_call: TRBV29-1; j_call: TRBJ1-5; d_call: -; clone_size: -
cdr3_nt: TGTGCCCTTAGTGGGGGCCTCGAAGACTTC; cdr3_aa: CALSGGLEDF; v_call: TRBV19; j_call: TRBJ1-2; d_call: -; clone_size: -
cdr3_nt: TGTGCCAGCAGTTTATCGAACTCGGGTTGGGAGCAGTACTTC; cdr3_aa: CASSLSNSGWEQYF; v_call: TRBV28; j_call: TRBJ2-7; d_call: -; clone_size: -
cdr3_nt: TGCAGCGTTGATTTGGGGGCGCGTTATGGCTACACCTTC; cdr3_aa: CSVDLGARYGYTF; v_call: TRBV29-1; j_call: TRBJ1-2; d_call: -; clone_size: -
cdr3_nt: TGCGCCAGCACCCGACAGGGACTTATTCCAAACTACGAGCAGTACTTC; cdr3_aa: CASTRQGLIPNYEQYF; v_call: TRBV5-1; j_call: TRBJ2-7; d_call: -; clone_size: -
cdr3_nt: TGTGCCAGCAGCCAAGATAGGCCGGACGGGACTGCTGACAATCAGCCCCAGCATTTT; cdr3_aa: CASSQDRPDGTADNQPQHF; v_call: TRBV3-1/TRBV3-2; j_call: TRBJ1-5; d_call: -; clone_size: -
cdr3_nt: TGTGCCAGCAGCTTAGACAGGGGGCTAGATACGCAGTATTTT; cdr3_aa: CASSLDRGLDTQYF; v_call: TRBV11-1; j_call: TRBJ2-3; d_call: TRBD1; clone_size: -
cdr3_nt: TGTGCCAGCAGCTTAGTTGTCGCGGGAGGATTAGATACGCAGTATTTT; cdr3_aa: CASSLVVAGGLDTQYF; v_call: TRBV7-2; j_call: TRBJ2-3; d_call: TRBD2; clone_size: -
cdr3_nt: TGTGCCAGTAGTACCGGCCTGGGCGCCGCGAACACCGGGGAGCTGTTTTTT; cdr3_aa: CASSTGLGAANTGELFF; v_call: TRBV19; j_call: TRBJ2-2; d_call: -; clone_size: -
cdr3_nt: TGTGCCAGCAGTTACAAGGGACAGGGTAGTGAAAAACTGTTTTTT; cdr3_aa: CASSYKGQGSEKLFF; v_call: TRBV6-6; j_call: TRBJ1-4; d_call: TRBD1; clone_size: few
cdr3_nt: TGTGCCAGCAAGGTTATGAGAACTGACTATGGCCACACCTTC; cdr3_aa: CASKVMRTDYGHTF; v_call: TRBV2; j_call: TRBJ1-2; d_call: -; clone_size: -
cdr3_nt: TGTGCCAGCAGCCAAGATCAGGGGGGGAACACTGAAGCTTTCTTT; cdr3_aa: CASSQDQGGNTEAFF; v_call: TRBV3-1/TRBV3-2; j_call: TRBJ1-1; d_call: TRBD1; clone_size: -
cdr3_nt: TGTGCCAGCAGACTAGCGGGAGAGGTGTATGAGCAGTTCTTC; cdr3_aa: CASRLAGEVYEQFF; v_call: TRBV2; j_call: TRBJ2-1; d_call: TRBD2; clone_size: -
cdr3_nt: TGTGCCAGCAGCCGCGACAGGGATCAGCCCCAGCATTTT; cdr3_aa: CASSRDRDQPQHF; v_call: TRBV2; j_call: TRBJ1-5; d_call: TRBD1; clone_size: -
cdr3_nt: TGTGCCAGCAATGGGGGCCCCGTGAACACTGAAGCTTTCTTT; cdr3_aa: CASNGGPVNTEAFF; v_call: TRBV2; j_call: TRBJ1-1; d_call: -; clone_size: -
cdr3_nt: TGTGCCAGCAGCTTCGTGGACACTTACGAGCAGTACTTC; cdr3_aa: CASSFVDTYEQYF; v_call: TRBV7-8; j_call: TRBJ2-7; d_call: -; clone_size: -
cdr3_nt: TGCGCCAGCAGCCTAGGACAGGAAAGCAATTCACCCCTCCACTTT; cdr3_aa: CASSLGQESNSPLHF; v_call: TRBV5-1; j_call: TRBJ1-6; d_call: TRBD1; clone_size: -
cdr3_nt: TGTGCCAGCGGAACTACCCACAATGAGCAGTTCTTC; cdr3_aa: CASGTTHNEQFF; v_call: TRBV6-5; j_call: TRBJ2-1; d_call: -; clone_size: -
cdr3_nt: TGTGCCAGCAGCCTTATAGGACAGGGTAGGGCATGGGGCTACACCTTC; cdr3_aa: CASSLIGQGRAWGYTF; v_call: TRBV28; j_call: TRBJ1-2; d_call: TRBD1; clone_size: -
cdr3_nt: TGTGCCTGGAATAAACAGGGGGCCAATGAAAAACTGTTTTTT; cdr3_aa: CAWNKQGANEKLFF; v_call: TRBV30; j_call: TRBJ1-4; d_call: TRBD1; clone_size: once
cdr3_nt: TGTGCCAGCAGTTTGAGTGCCGGGACAGCCTACGAGCAGTACTTC; cdr3_aa: CASSLSAGTAYEQYF; v_call: TRBV6-5; j_call: TRBJ2-7; d_call: TRBD1; clone_size: -
cdr3_nt: TGTGCCAGCAGCTTGGAAAATCGGGGGAACACTGAAGCTTTCTTT; cdr3_aa: CASSLENRGNTEAFF; v_call: TRBV5-4; j_call: TRBJ1-1; d_call: -; clone_size: -